The 20 T cell receptor beta chains presented below share a single source sample, sequenced in a study of blood T cells in healthy people across ages. Sample-barcoded 5' priming and a J-beta primer mix drove a second PCR of roughly 7 to 11 cycles. TCRdb re-derived calls from the 5' RACE reads in MiXCR, one entry per CDR3 protein. In the table there are roughly 1,500,000 distinct CDR3 sequences, approximately 38% of which are singletons. Sequencing was performed on blood. These TCRs come from a woman between 18 and 29 years old in good health.

Only a few counts were recorded for this clonotype. A much larger clone sits a single nucleotide away, making a read error possible. CDR3: CSVGQEAQYF. The CDR3 DNA follows: TGCAGCGTCGGGCAAGAGGCCCAGTACTTC. The chain is built from TRBV29-1 and TRBJ2-5, with D uncertain. There are 10 residues in the CDR3. CDR1 and CDR2 (germline): SQVTM, ANQGSEA.

This clonotype has at least ten counts. The rearrangement joins TRBV4-1 to TRBJ2-1, with D possibly being TRBD2 (5 bases). CDR3 length: 11 residues. Trimming took off 8 bases at V and 4 bases at J, with 6 bases between the two ends. Germline assignment: CDR1 MGHRA and CDR2 YSYEKL. The CDR3 loop reads CASRGYNEQFF. The DNA of the CDR3 is TGCGCCAGCCGCGGGTACAATGAGCAGTTCTTC.

The rearrangement uses TRBV27 and TRBJ2-7, with TRBD1 as a possible D gene (6 bases). This CDR3 has 18 amino acids. Germline V gene data show CDR1 as MNHEY and CDR2 as SMNVEV (reference sequence). V lost 6 bases and J lost 2, with 26 bases in between. CDR3 region: CASSRQAQRSIRTYEQYF. DNA for the CDR3: TGTGCCAGCAGCCGACAGGCCCAACGAAGCATTCGAACCTACGAGCAGTACTTC.

A word on this clonotype: This could be a read error, since a much larger clone is one nucleotide away. This rearrangement joins TRBV4-1 to TRBJ2-7; tentatively, D is TRBD1 (5 bases). CDR1 and CDR2 (germline): MGHRA, YSYEKL. CDR3 length: 15 residues. V lost 0 bases and J lost 0, with 9 bases in between. CDR3 DNA: TGCGCCAGCAGCCAAGATGTAGGGGACTCCTACGAGCAGTACTTC. It specifies CASSQDVGDSYEQYF.

This rearrangement joins TRBV28 to TRBJ2-7; TRBD2 is a possible D gene (6 bases). Trimming pared 3 bases from V and 5 bases from J, leaving 23 bases between. The CDR3 extends over 17 amino acids. Germline CDR1 is MDHEN and CDR2 is SYDVKM. In DNA form, the CDR3 reads TGTGCCAGCAGTTTGTGGACAACGCCATTGCGGAGGGACGAGCAGTACTTC. Encoded protein: CASSLWTTPLRRDEQYF.

The rearrangement uses TRBV5-1 and TRBJ2-1; 9 nucleotides line up with TRBD2. Trimming removed 0 bases from V and 4 bases from J; junction bases left unmatched: 5. The CDR3 length is 16 residues. Germline V gives CDR1 SGHRS, CDR2 YFSETQ. The CDR3 sequence is CASSLAKREEYNEQFF. In DNA form, the CDR3 reads TGCGCCAGCAGCTTGGCCAAGCGGGAGGAGTACAATGAGCAGTTCTTC.

The gene calls are TRBV19 and TRBJ2-1; TRBD2 aligns across 8 bases. From germline, CDR1 is LNHDA and CDR2 SQIVND (reference sequence). V lost 8 bases, J lost 6 bases, and 6 bases stayed unmatched. The CDR3 is 13 residues long. The CDR3 protein is CASRKLAANEQFF. CDR3 DNA sequence: TGTGCCAGTCGAAAACTAGCGGCCAATGAGCAGTTCTTC.

This clonotype was seen only once. This rearrangement joins TRBV12-3 or TRBV12-4 to TRBJ1-1, with unresolved D. The CDR3 sequence is 11 residues long. V lost 0 bases, J lost 11 bases, and 7 bases lay in between. The CDR3 nucleotides read TGTGCCAGCAGTTTAGCGCATCTGGCTTTCTTT. Its protein is CASSLAHLAFF.

The V gene is TRBV14, the J gene TRBJ1-2; D ambiguous. Trimming pared 0 bases from V and 3 bases from J, leaving 23 bases between. The CDR3 totals 19 residues. CDR1 and CDR2 (germline): SGHDN, FVKESK. CDR3 DNA: TGTGCCAGCAGCCAAGACCTGCCGGGAACCCACCGAAATCACTATGGCTACACCTTC. Protein: CASSQDLPGTHRNHYGYTF. Filled out from reference TRBV14 and TRBJ1-2, the complete variable domain reads EAGVTQFPSHSVIEKGQTVTLRCDPISGHDNLYWYRRVMGKEIKFLLHFVKESKQDESGMPNNRFLAERTGGTYSTLKVQPAELEDSGVYFCASSQDLPGTHRNHYGYTFGSGTRLTVV.

This sequence joins TRBV20-1 and TRBJ1-1, with D possibly TRBD1 on 5 matching bases. The CDR3 has 16 amino acids. V was trimmed by 0 bases and J by 2 bases, leaving 16 bases between them. Per germline, CDR1 DFQATT and CDR2 SNEGSKA (reference sequence). CDR3 in DNA: TGCAGTGCTAGAGAGCTAGGCGGGGGTTCTAACACTGAAGCTTTCTTT. Encoded protein: CSARELGGGSNTEAFF.

V and J are TRBV5-1 and TRBJ1-2; D is uncertain. Trimming shortened V by 0 bases and J by 6 bases, and 9 bases separated the two germline ends. The CDR3 runs 13 residues. The V gene's germline CDR1 is SGHRS and CDR2 YFSETQ. The CDR3: CASSLDLQDGYTF. CDR3 sequence (DNA): TGCGCCAGCAGCTTGGATCTGCAGGATGGCTACACCTTC.

The chain combines TRBV12-3 or TRBV12-4 with TRBJ1-5; D not certain. V lost 3 bases and J 6 bases, leaving 6 bases between the germline ends. The CDR3 totals 12 residues. CDR3 loop: CASSLARQPQHF. In DNA, the CDR3 is TGTGCCAGCAGTTTGGCTCGTCAGCCCCAGCATTTT.

This clonotype was seen a handful of times. This sequence joins TRBV7-2 and TRBJ2-2; 13 bases map to TRBD2. Unmatched junction bases numbered 8, after V lost 5 bases and J lost 5 bases. Germline values: CDR1 SGHTA, CDR2 FQGNSA. The CDR3 spans 17 residues. Here the CDR3 reads CASSQTSGRARTGELFF. DNA of the CDR3: TGTGCCAGCAGCCAAACTAGCGGGAGGGCCAGAACCGGGGAGCTGTTTTTT.

The J gene is TRBJ2-3, the V gene TRBV27; possible D gene TRBD2, 5 bases. CDR1 is MNHEY and CDR2 is SMNVEV in the germline V gene (reference sequence). The V end lost 7 bases, the J end lost 6 bases, and 8 bases lay between the germline ends. There are 11 residues in the CDR3. The CDR3 here is CASTGGDTQYF. For the CDR3, the DNA is TGTGCCAGCACCGGCGGGGATACGCAGTATTTT.

The table lists this clonotype with a count of one. A clone one base away is much larger, so this may be a read error. The conserved closing phenylalanine or tryptophan is absent in this CDR3, likely reflecting a read error. The V and J genes are TRBV29-1 and TRBJ2-5; D is unclear. The germline V and J ends were trimmed by 5 bases and 2 bases, with 9 bases remaining between them. Germline V gives CDR1 SQVTM, CDR2 ANQGSEA. This CDR3 contains 12 residues. The CDR3 loop is CSVSTVQETQYY. Here the CDR3 DNA reads TGCAGCGTTTCCACGGTTCAAGAGACCCAGTACTAC.

V usage is TRBV3-1 and J usage is TRBJ2-3; 9 bases agree with TRBD2. The CDR3 length is 19 residues. V dropped 5 bases and J dropped 0; count of bases not matched to a gene: 15. CDR1 and CDR2 (germline): LGHDT, YNNKEL (reference sequence). The CDR3 reads CASSSRIDSGRTSTDTQYF. The CDR3 nucleotides read TGTGCCAGCAGCTCCCGAATCGACAGCGGGAGGACAAGCACAGATACGCAGTATTTT.

Details on this clonotype: Being one base from a much bigger clone, this may be a read error. The V gene is TRBV4-2, the J gene TRBJ2-1, with D possibly being TRBD2 (5 bases). The CDR3 runs to 16 residues. Germline V gives CDR1 LGHNA, CDR2 YNFKEQ. CDR3 sequence (DNA): TGTGCCAGCGGCCAAGATCTGGGGAGCTCCTACAATGAGCAGTTCTTC. Translated: CASGQDLGSSYNEQFF.

The rearrangement joins TRBV24-1 to TRBJ1-5, with a tentative D call TRBD1 (5 bases). The CDR3 has 16 residues. V lost 4 bases, J lost 0 bases, and 12 bases lay in between. The germline V gene has CDR1 KGHDR and CDR2 SFDVKD. CDR3 sequence: CATSETTVNSNQPQHF. CDR3 DNA sequence: TGTGCCACCAGTGAAACGACAGTAAATAGCAATCAGCCCCAGCATTTT.

The chain has TRBV6-6 and TRBJ2-7, with a weak D call TRBD1 (5 bases). CDR1 and CDR2 (germline): MNHNY, SVGAGI (reference sequence). CDR3 size: 15 residues. Trimming removed 6 bases at V and 4 bases at J, with 19 bases between. The CDR3 loop is CASSPGVGQGYEQYF. The DNA of the CDR3 is TGTGCCAGCAGCCCAGGTGTGGGCCAGGGTTACGAGCAGTACTTC.

This clonotype showed up many times. The chain joins TRBV3-1 to TRBJ1-5; no firm D call. V was cut by 0 bases and J by 6 bases, with 3 bases left in between. From germline, CDR1 is LGHDT and CDR2 YNNKEL (reference sequence). This CDR3 has 12 residues. The CDR3 here is CASSQDRQPQHF. In nucleotides, the CDR3 is TGTGCCAGCAGCCAAGATCGTCAGCCCCAGCATTTT.